In this sample, the clone carrying this T cell receptor beta chain turned up many times. What it recognizes is unknown. As an off-target read in a library built for alpha chains, this beta chain has a frequency of little significance. Time point specified: sample taken at primary tumor resection. From tumor, nontumor lung or frozen PBMC, whole RNA was taken unsorted for sequencing. The V segment lost 6 bases and the J segment 3 bases; nucleotides outside the gene matches: 14. CDR3 length equals 18 residues. Germline lookup yields CDR1 ENHRY and CDR2 SYGVKD. On each TCR cDNA molecule, a unique molecular identifier was present. MiXCR was run by TCRdb on the 5' RACE reads, yielding one entry per CDR3 protein. The table includes 6,500 to 9,500 distinct CDR3 sequences, approximately 13% detected once. This entry belongs to a study of spatial heterogeneity in lung cancer. Points from the study as a whole: Estimates put coverage of tumor T cells 7% to 8.5% for alpha and 13% for beta chains. Tracking of tumor mutation counts was seen in expanded intratumoral alpha and beta TCR counts.

This sample comprised lung tumor tissue, obtained at surgery. The chain joins TRBV10-3 to TRBJ2-7; the match to TRBD2 covers 13 bases. The TCR was taken from a male donor with early-stage non-small cell lung cancer. The CDR3 bases are TGTGCCATCAGAAAAGAAGGACTAGCGGGAGTAGGGCGCTACGAGCAGTACTTC. Translating it yields CAIRKEGLAGVGRYEQYF.